These T cell receptor beta chains were read from a single sample in a study of cytomegalovirus exposure and HLA in healthy donors. Measured with immunoSEQ multiplex PCR; TCRdb has only the in-frame clones, and not every one. The profile shows some 190,000 clones, around 81% of them singletons. The sample consisted of PBMCs. Receptor source: a man aged 18 to 35 in good health and CMV-seronegative. CDR3s include the opening cysteine and the closing phenylalanine or tryptophan. A D gene is named only where the DNA matches it firmly. Size is omitted from some rows. Given values are once, few, many or a class for expanded clones.

J: TRBJ2-2
length: 16
D: TRBD2
V: TRBV18
size: .
CDR3: CASSPVQRESTGELFF
DNA: TGTGCCAGCTCACCGGTTCAGCGGGAGTCCACCGGGGAGCTGTTTTTT

J: TRBJ1-1
length: 13
D: .
V: TRBV7-2
size: once
CDR3: CASSPPSRAEAFF
DNA: TGTGCCAGCAGTCCTCCGTCCCGCGCTGAAGCTTTCTTT

J: TRBJ1-2
length: 11
D: .
V: TRBV27
size: once
CDR3: CATRDIYGYTF
DNA: TGTGCCACCCGGGACATCTATGGCTACACCTTC

J: TRBJ2-1
length: 17
D: TRBD2
V: TRBV28
size: .
CDR3: CASSSVLAGGVYNEQFF
DNA: TGTGCCAGCAGTTCCGTCTTAGCGGGGGGCGTCTACAATGAGCAGTTCTTC

J: TRBJ2-5
length: 15
D: .
V: TRBV28
size: .
CDR3: CASSTPGQIQETQYF
DNA: TGTGCCAGCAGTACTCCGGGACAAATACAAGAGACCCAGTACTTC

J: TRBJ2-5
length: 16
D: TRBD2
V: TRBV13
size: .
CDR3: CASSLIAGGLQETQYF
DNA: TGTGCCAGCAGCTTAATCGCGGGGGGCCTCCAAGAGACCCAGTACTTC

J: TRBJ2-3
length: 15
D: TRBD2
V: TRBV6-5
size: .
CDR3: CASRQTSGWTDTQYF
DNA: TGTGCCAGCAGACAGACTAGCGGGTGGACAGATACGCAGTATTTT

J: TRBJ1-2
length: 17
D: .
V: TRBV11-2
size: .
CDR3: CASSSTKWRQDNYGYTF
DNA: TGTGCCAGCAGCTCGACTAAATGGCGACAGGACAACTATGGCTACACCTTC

J: TRBJ1-2
length: 19
D: .
V: TRBV28
size: .
CDR3: CASSLVHYAGTTNGYGYTF
DNA: TGTGCCAGCAGTTTAGTACATTATGCCGGGACAACCAACGGTTATGGCTACACCTTC

J: TRBJ1-6
length: 17
D: TRBD1
V: TRBV2
size: .
CDR3: CASSWTGGLSYNSPLHF
DNA: TGTGCCAGCAGTTGGACAGGGGGCCTTTCCTATAATTCACCCCTCCACTTT

J: TRBJ1-2
length: 13
D: TRBD1
V: TRBV5-6
size: .
CDR3: CASSEGQAYGYTF
DNA: TGTGCCAGCAGTGAGGGACAGGCCTATGGCTACACCTTC

J: TRBJ2-2
length: 16
D: .
V: TRBV2
size: .
CDR3: CASSEGLVFWAGELFF
DNA: TGTGCCAGCAGTGAAGGGCTAGTTTTTTGGGCCGGGGAGCTGTTTTTT

J: TRBJ2-5
length: 13
D: .
V: TRBV19
size: .
CDR3: CASSLRLQETQYF
DNA: TGTGCCAGTAGTCTAAGACTCCAAGAGACCCAGTACTTC

J: TRBJ1-6
length: 15
D: TRBD1
V: TRBV6-5
size: .
CDR3: CASSRQGMANSPLHF
DNA: TGTGCCAGCAGTCGACAGGGGATGGCTAATTCACCCCTCCACTTT

J: TRBJ2-1
length: 17
D: TRBD2
V: TRBV7-9
size: .
CDR3: CASSLSGGLAGGNEQFF
DNA: TGTGCCAGCAGCTTATCGGGGGGACTAGCGGGGGGGAATGAGCAGTTCTTC

J: TRBJ2-3
length: 15
D: TRBD1
V: TRBV9
size: .
CDR3: CASSATGGITDTQYF
DNA: TGTGCCAGCAGCGCGACAGGGGGCATCACAGATACGCAGTATTTT

J: TRBJ2-1
length: 15
D: TRBD2
V: TRBV6-5
size: .
CDR3: CASSYDGGSPNEQFF
DNA: TGTGCCAGCAGTTACGATGGCGGGAGTCCCAATGAGCAGTTCTTC

J: TRBJ2-7
length: 15
D: TRBD2
V: TRBV10-2
size: once
CDR3: CASSETGLATVEQYF
DNA: TGCGCCAGCAGTGAGACGGGACTAGCGACCGTCGAGCAGTACTTC

J: TRBJ2-3
length: 16
D: .
V: TRBV11-2
size: .
CDR3: CASSPFFEGGTDTQYF
DNA: TGTGCCAGCAGCCCTTTTTTTGAGGGGGGCACAGATACGCAGTATTTT

J: TRBJ2-1
length: 16
D: TRBD2
V: TRBV27
size: few
CDR3: CASSLAGGNSYNEQFF
DNA: TGTGCCAGCAGTTTAGCGGGGGGGAACTCCTACAATGAGCAGTTCTTC

J: TRBJ1-5
length: 14
D: TRBD1
V: TRBV10-3
size: few
CDR3: CAISGTGVNQPQHF
DNA: TGTGCCATCAGTGGGACAGGGGTGAATCAGCCCCAGCATTTT

J: TRBJ2-7
length: 13
D: TRBD1
V: TRBV6-6
size: once
CDR3: CASRTRGRDEQYF
DNA: TGTGCCAGCAGAACAAGGGGGCGCGACGAGCAGTACTTC

J: TRBJ1-2
length: 13
D: .
V: TRBV6-5
size: .
CDR3: CASSGARGYGYTF
DNA: TGTGCCAGCAGTGGGGCAAGGGGCTATGGCTACACCTTC

J: TRBJ2-7
length: 15
D: .
V: TRBV7-6
size: .
CDR3: CASSSLIGRRAEQYF
DNA: TGTGCCAGCAGTTCCCTTATTGGTCGGAGGGCCGAGCAGTACTTC

J: TRBJ2-1
length: 16
D: TRBD2
V: TRBV27
size: .
CDR3: CASSPTRLAGANEQFF
DNA: TGTGCCAGCAGTCCCACGAGACTAGCGGGAGCCAATGAGCAGTTCTTC

J: TRBJ1-2
length: 14
D: .
V: TRBV18
size: .
CDR3: CASSSTVGNYGYTF
DNA: TGTGCCAGCTCATCGACAGTCGGTAACTATGGCTACACCTTC

J: TRBJ2-3
length: 15
D: .
V: TRBV12-5
size: .
CDR3: CASGLAVRGTDTQYF
DNA: TGTGCTAGTGGTTTGGCAGTGAGGGGGACAGATACGCAGTATTTT

J: TRBJ1-5
length: 15
D: .
V: TRBV28
size: .
CDR3: CASIPWGGSNQPQHF
DNA: TGTGCCAGCATCCCGTGGGGGGGTAGCAATCAGCCCCAGCATTTT

J: TRBJ1-2
length: 13
D: .
V: TRBV15
size: .
CDR3: CATSPSGGYGYTF
DNA: TGTGCCACCAGCCCCTCGGGTGGGTATGGCTACACCTTC

J: TRBJ2-6
length: 17
D: TRBD1
V: TRBV5-4
size: .
CDR3: CASSQTGAGSGANVLTF
DNA: TGTGCCAGCAGCCAGACAGGGGCCGGCTCTGGGGCCAACGTCCTGACTTTC

J: TRBJ1-3
length: 16
D: .
V: TRBV6-5
size: .
CDR3: CASSYSIVGAVNTIYF
DNA: TGTGCCAGCAGTTACTCGATTGTGGGGGCGGTAAACACCATATATTTT

J: TRBJ1-6
length: 12
D: .
V: TRBV11-2
size: few
CDR3: CASSFSSGFLHF
DNA: TGTGCCAGCAGCTTTTCATCGGGGTTCCTCCACTTT

J: TRBJ2-1
length: 16
D: TRBD2
V: TRBV27
size: .
CDR3: CASSLQRGGSYNEQFF
DNA: TGTGCCAGCAGTTTGCAGCGGGGGGGCTCCTACAATGAGCAGTTCTTC

J: TRBJ2-7
length: 13
D: TRBD1
V: TRBV4-3
size: once
CDR3: CASSPGQGEKQYF
DNA: TGCGCCAGCAGCCCCGGACAGGGAGAAAAGCAGTACTTC

J: TRBJ1-2
length: 14
D: .
V: TRBV5-6
size: .
CDR3: CASSLGTVVYGYTF
DNA: TGTGCCAGCAGCTTGGGGACAGTAGTCTATGGCTACACCTTC

J: TRBJ1-6
length: 14
D: .
V: TRBV7-8
size: .
CDR3: CASSLSGQWSPLHF
DNA: TGTGCCAGCAGCTTATCAGGGCAATGGTCACCCCTCCACTTT

J: TRBJ2-7
length: 13
D: .
V: TRBV6-1
size: .
CDR3: CASAPGIRLEQYF
DNA: TGTGCCAGCGCACCGGGGATCCGGCTCGAGCAGTACTTC

J: TRBJ1-2
length: 15
D: .
V: TRBV7-9
size: .
CDR3: CASSPGTFVGYGYTF
DNA: TGTGCCAGCAGCCCGGGGACATTTGTTGGTTATGGCTACACCTTC

J: TRBJ2-3
length: 18
D: TRBD2
V: TRBV5-4
size: .
CDR3: CASSSGLAGGPGTDTQYF
DNA: TGTGCCAGCAGCTCGGGACTAGCGGGGGGTCCCGGCACAGATACGCAGTATTTT

J: TRBJ2-5
length: 14
D: TRBD2
V: TRBV16
size: .
CDR3: CASSPAGGQETQYF
DNA: TGTGCCAGCAGCCCAGCGGGGGGACAAGAGACCCAGTACTTC

J: TRBJ1-1
length: 15
D: .
V: TRBV18
size: once
CDR3: CASSPIGQTNTEAFF
DNA: TGTGCCAGCTCACCAATAGGACAGACTAACACTGAAGCTTTCTTT

J: TRBJ2-3
length: 16
D: .
V: TRBV7-9
size: .
CDR3: CASSPHRISSTDTQYF
DNA: TGTGCCAGCAGCCCCCACAGGATCTCTAGCACAGATACGCAGTATTTT

J: TRBJ2-1
length: 19
D: TRBD2
V: TRBV9
size: .
CDR3: CASSGTSGNTRSSYNEQFF
DNA: TGTGCCAGCAGCGGGACTAGCGGGAATACTAGAAGCTCCTACAATGAGCAGTTCTTC

J: TRBJ2-5
length: 16
D: TRBD2
V: TRBV27
size: .
CDR3: CASGRLAGGSPETQYF
DNA: TGTGCCAGCGGCCGACTAGCGGGAGGGAGCCCGGAGACCCAGTACTTC

J: TRBJ2-3
length: 15
D: .
V: TRBV28
size: .
CDR3: CASSQSLSGTDTQYF
DNA: TGTGCCAGCAGTCAGTCCCTCAGCGGCACAGATACGCAGTATTTT

J: TRBJ2-3
length: 15
D: .
V: TRBV4-3
size: .
CDR3: CASSRESGLLDTQYF
DNA: TGCGCCAGCAGCCGAGAATCCGGACTATTGGATACGCAGTATTTT

J: TRBJ2-1
length: 14
D: .
V: TRBV9
size: .
CDR3: CASHADSHNNEQFF
DNA: TGTGCCAGCCACGCAGACAGCCACAACAATGAGCAGTTCTTC

J: TRBJ2-1
length: 18
D: TRBD2
V: TRBV19
size: .
CDR3: CASSIDPPAGGLYNEQFF
DNA: TGTGCCAGTAGTATAGACCCCCCAGCGGGAGGTTTGTACAATGAGCAGTTCTTC

J: TRBJ1-3
length: 16
D: .
V: TRBV5-1
size: .
CDR3: CASSQKPTDSGNTIYF
DNA: TGCGCCAGCAGCCAAAAGCCGACAGACTCTGGAAACACCATATATTTT

J: TRBJ1-1
length: 17
D: .
V: TRBV5-4
size: .
CDR3: CASSSGVGIGKNTEAFF
DNA: TGTGCCAGCAGCTCGGGGGTCGGGATAGGAAAGAACACTGAAGCTTTCTTT

J: TRBJ2-2
length: 15
D: TRBD1
V: TRBV7-9
size: .
CDR3: CASSLQGAGTGELFF
DNA: TGTGCCAGCAGCTTACAGGGGGCGGGCACCGGGGAGCTGTTTTTT

J: TRBJ2-7
length: 14
D: TRBD1
V: TRBV5-6
size: .
CDR3: CASSWDRGEGEQYF
DNA: TGTGCCAGCAGCTGGGACAGGGGGGAGGGGGAGCAGTACTTC

J: TRBJ2-7
length: 14
D: TRBD1
V: TRBV6-1
size: .
CDR3: CASSLRTGRNEQYF
DNA: TGTGCCAGCAGTCTTAGGACAGGGAGGAACGAGCAGTACTTC

J: TRBJ2-7
length: 12
D: .
V: TRBV30
size: few
CDR3: CAWSVRGCEQYF
DNA: TGTGCCTGGAGTGTTCGGGGGTGCGAGCAGTACTTC